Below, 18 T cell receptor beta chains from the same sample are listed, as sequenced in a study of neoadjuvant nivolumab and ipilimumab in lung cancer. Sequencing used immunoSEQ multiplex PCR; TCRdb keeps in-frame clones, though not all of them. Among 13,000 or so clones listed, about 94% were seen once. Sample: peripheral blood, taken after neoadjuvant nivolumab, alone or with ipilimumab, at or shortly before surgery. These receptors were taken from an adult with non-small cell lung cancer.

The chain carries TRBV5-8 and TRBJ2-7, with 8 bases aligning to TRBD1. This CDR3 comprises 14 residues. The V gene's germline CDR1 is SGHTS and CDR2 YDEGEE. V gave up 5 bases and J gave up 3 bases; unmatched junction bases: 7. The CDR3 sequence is CASSYDTGGYEQYF. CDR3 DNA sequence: TGTGCCAGCAGTTACGACACAGGGGGCTACGAGCAGTACTTC.

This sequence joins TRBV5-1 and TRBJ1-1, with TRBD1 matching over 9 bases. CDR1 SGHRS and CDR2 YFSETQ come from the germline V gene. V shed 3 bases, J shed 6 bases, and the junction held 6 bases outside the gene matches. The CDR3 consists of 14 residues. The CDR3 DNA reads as TGCGCCAGCAGCTGGGGACAGGGAGGGGCTGAAGCTTTCTTT. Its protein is CASSWGQGGAEAFF. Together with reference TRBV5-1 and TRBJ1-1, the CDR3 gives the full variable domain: KAGVTQTPRYLIKTRGQQVTLSCSPISGHRSVSWYQQTPGQGLQFLFEYFSETQRNKGNFPGRFSGRQFSNSRSEMNVSTLELGDSALYLCASSWGQGGAEAFFGQGTRLTVV.

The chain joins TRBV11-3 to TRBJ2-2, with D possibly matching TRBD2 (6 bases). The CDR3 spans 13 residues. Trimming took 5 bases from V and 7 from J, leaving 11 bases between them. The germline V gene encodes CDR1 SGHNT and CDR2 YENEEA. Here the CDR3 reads CASSDREHGELFF. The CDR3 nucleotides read TGTGCCAGCAGCGACCGGGAGCACGGGGAGCTGTTTTTT.

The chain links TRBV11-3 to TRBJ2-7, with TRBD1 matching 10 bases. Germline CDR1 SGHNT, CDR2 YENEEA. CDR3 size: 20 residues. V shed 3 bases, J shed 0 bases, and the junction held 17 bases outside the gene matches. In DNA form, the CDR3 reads TGTGCCAGCAGCTTGGATGATCGGGACAGGGGTTTTTTTCGCTCCTACGAGCAGTACTTC. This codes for CASSLDDRDRGFFRSYEQYF.

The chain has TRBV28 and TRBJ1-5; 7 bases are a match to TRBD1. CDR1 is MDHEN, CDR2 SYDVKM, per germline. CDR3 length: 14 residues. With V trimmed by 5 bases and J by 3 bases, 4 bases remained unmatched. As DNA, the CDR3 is TGTGCCAGCAGTCAAACAGGGGCCAATCAGCCCCAGCATTTT. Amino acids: CASSQTGANQPQHF.

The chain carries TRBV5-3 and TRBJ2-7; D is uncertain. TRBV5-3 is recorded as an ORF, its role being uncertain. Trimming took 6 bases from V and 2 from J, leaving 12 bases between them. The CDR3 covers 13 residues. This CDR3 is CARKWQAPYEQYF. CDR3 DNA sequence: TGTGCCAGAAAGTGGCAGGCGCCCTACGAGCAGTACTTC.

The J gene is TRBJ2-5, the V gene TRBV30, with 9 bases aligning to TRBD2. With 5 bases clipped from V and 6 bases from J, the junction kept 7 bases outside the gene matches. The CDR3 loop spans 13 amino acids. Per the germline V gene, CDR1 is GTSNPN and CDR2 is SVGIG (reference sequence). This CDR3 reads CAWVLAGMKTQYF. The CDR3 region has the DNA TGTGCCTGGGTTCTAGCGGGAATGAAGACCCAGTACTTC.

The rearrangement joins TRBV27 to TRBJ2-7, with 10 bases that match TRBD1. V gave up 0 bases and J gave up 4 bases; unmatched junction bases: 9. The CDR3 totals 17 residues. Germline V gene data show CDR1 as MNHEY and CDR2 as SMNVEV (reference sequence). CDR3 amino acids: CASSLSDSGQGDYEQYF. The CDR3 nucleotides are TGTGCCAGCAGTTTATCGGACTCCGGACAGGGGGATTACGAGCAGTACTTC.

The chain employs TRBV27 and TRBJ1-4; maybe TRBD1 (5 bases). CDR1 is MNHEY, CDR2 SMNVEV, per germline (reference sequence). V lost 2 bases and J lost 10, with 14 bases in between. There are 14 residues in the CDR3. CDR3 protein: CASSLQPGRGKLFF. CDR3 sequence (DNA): TGTGCCAGCAGTTTACAACCAGGGCGCGGAAAACTGTTTTTT.

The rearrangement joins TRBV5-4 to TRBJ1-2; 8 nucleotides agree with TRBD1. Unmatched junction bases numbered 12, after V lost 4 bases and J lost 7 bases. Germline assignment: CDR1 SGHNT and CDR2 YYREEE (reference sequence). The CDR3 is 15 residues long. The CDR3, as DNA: TGTGCCAGCAGCGCCCCGGGACAGGATCGAAGTGGCTACACCTTC. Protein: CASSAPGQDRSGYTF.

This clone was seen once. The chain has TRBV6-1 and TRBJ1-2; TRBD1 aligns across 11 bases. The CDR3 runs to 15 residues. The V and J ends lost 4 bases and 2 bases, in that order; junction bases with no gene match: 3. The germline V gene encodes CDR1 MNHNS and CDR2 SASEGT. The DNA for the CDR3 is TGTGCCAGCAGTGTCCGGGACAGGGGGAACTATGGCTACACCTTC. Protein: CASSVRDRGNYGYTF.

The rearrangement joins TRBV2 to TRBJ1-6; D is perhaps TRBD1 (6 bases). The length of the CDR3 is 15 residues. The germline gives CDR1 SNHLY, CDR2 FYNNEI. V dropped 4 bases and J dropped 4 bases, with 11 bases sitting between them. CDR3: CASSGDQGYNSPLHF. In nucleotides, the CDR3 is TGTGCCAGCAGTGGGGACCAGGGGTATAATTCACCCCTCCACTTT.

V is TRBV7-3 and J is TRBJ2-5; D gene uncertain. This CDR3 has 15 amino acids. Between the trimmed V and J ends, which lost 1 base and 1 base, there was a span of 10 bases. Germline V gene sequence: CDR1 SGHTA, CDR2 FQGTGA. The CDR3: CASSLSVSPQETQYF. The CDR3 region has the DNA TGTGCCAGCAGCTTAAGTGTCAGTCCCCAAGAGACCCAGTACTTC. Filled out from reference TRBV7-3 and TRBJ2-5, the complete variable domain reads GAGVSQTPSNKVTEKGKYVELRCDPISGHTALYWYRQSLGQGPEFLIYFQGTGAADDSGLPNDRFFAVRPEGSVSTLKIQRTERGDSAVYLCASSLSVSPQETQYFGPGTRLLVL.

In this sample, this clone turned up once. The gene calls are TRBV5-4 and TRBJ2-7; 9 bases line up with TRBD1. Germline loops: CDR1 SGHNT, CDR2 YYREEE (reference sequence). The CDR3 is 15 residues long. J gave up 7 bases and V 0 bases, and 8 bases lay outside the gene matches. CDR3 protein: CASSLAQGASYEQYF. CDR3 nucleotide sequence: TGTGCCAGCAGCTTGGCACAGGGGGCTTCTTATGAGCAGTACTTC.

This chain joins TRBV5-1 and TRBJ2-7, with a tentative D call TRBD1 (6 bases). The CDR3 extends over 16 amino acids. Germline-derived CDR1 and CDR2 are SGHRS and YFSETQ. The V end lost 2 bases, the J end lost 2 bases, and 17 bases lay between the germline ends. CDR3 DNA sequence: TGCGCCAGCAGCTTAGATCGAACAGGGTCAACCTACGAGCAGTACTTC. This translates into CASSLDRTGSTYEQYF.

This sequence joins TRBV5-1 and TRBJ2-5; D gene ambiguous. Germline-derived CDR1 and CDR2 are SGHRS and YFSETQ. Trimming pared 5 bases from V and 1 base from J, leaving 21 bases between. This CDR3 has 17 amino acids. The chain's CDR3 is CASRQAGPRTAQETQYF. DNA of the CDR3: TGCGCCAGCAGACAAGCCGGGCCACGAACAGCCCAAGAGACCCAGTACTTC. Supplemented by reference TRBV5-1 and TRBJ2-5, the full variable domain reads KAGVTQTPRYLIKTRGQQVTLSCSPISGHRSVSWYQQTPGQGLQFLFEYFSETQRNKGNFPGRFSGRQFSNSRSEMNVSTLELGDSALYLCASRQAGPRTAQETQYFGPGTRLLVL.

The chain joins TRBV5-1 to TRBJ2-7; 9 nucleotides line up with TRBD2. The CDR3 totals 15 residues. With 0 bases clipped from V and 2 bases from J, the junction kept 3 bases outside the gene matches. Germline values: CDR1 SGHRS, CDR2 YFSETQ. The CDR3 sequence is CASSLGSSGTYEQYF. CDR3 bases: TGCGCCAGCAGCTTGGGGTCTAGCGGGACCTACGAGCAGTACTTC.

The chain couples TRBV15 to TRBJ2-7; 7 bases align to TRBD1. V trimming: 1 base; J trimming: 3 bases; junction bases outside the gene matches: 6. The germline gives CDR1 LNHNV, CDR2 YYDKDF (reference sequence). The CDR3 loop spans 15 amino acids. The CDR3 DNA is TGTGCCACCAGCAGAGGACAGGGTCGCGGCTACGAGCAGTACTTC. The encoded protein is CATSRGQGRGYEQYF.